This T cell receptor (beta chain) was found in a study of blood T cell repertoires in COVID-19. The wider study: Collection of acute and convalescent COVID-19 samples took place in the United States, Italy and Spain. PBMCs, B-cell-depleted T cells, or T cells were the source of the cDNA or gDNA that made up the material.

Methods used by the authors: Amplification from reference gene primers served as the basis for estimated nucleated cell counts. The table came from immunoSEQ multiplex PCR; TCRdb's copy has only in-frame clones and leaves some out. D and trimming come from the DNA, and the V and J calls and clone size come from that table. This table has some 350,000 clones, around nine tenths appearing once. The ends were cut back, 1 base at V and 9 bases at J, with 18 bases in the middle. The CDR3 spans 16 residues. CDR1 and CDR2 (germline): MNHEY, SVGAGI. This TCR derives from a human donor in a cohort sampled during active COVID-19. The rearrangement joins TRBV6-5 to TRBJ1-4; the D is unclear. The sequenced material came from peripheral blood. The CDR3 protein is CASSYLRKGVKKKLFF. For the CDR3, the DNA is TGTGCCAGCAGTTACTTGAGGAAGGGAGTGAAGAAAAAACTGTTTTTT.